This TCR beta chain came from a study of cytomegalovirus exposure and HLA in healthy donors. The germline CDR1 and CDR2 sequences are LNHDA and SQIVND (reference sequence). The trim removed 5 bases at V and 8 bases at J, leaving 7 bases unmatched. This CDR3 is built from 13 residues. Findings of the study overall: Later on, an analysis found that several of the most significant clusters appeared to be linked to common viral pathogens, which included parvovirus B19.

The PCR made use of 60 Vbeta and 13 Jbeta primers. Profiling relied on immunoSEQ multiplex PCR, and the TCRdb table lists in-frame clones only, not all of them. The sample holds 110,000 to 150,000 clones; roughly three quarters are singletons and the top ten take 1.5% to 2%. Notes on this clone: Its antigen is still unknown.

The rearrangement joins TRBV19 to TRBJ1-2; 8 bases are a match to TRBD1. This clonotype was sampled from a young woman in good health and CMV-seronegative. The sample taken for sequencing was PBMCs. CDR3 coding DNA: TGTGCCAGTAGTGGGGACAGGCCAGAAGGCTACACCTTC. Translation: CASSGDRPEGYTF.